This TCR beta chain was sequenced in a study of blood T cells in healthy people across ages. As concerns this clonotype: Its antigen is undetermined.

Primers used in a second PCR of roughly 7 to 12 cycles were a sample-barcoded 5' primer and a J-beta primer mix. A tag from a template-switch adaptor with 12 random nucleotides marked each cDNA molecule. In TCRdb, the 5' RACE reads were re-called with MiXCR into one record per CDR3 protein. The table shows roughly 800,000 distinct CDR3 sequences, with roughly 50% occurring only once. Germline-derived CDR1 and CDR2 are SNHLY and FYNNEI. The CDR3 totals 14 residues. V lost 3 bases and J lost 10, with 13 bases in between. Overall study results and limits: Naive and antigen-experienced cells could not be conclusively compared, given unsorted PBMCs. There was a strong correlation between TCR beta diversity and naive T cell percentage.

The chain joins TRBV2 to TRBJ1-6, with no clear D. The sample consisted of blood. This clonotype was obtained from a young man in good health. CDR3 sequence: CASSDKNSRSPLHF. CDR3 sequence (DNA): TGTGCCAGCAGTGACAAGAACAGCCGGTCACCCCTCCACTTT.